A single sample gave rise to the 11 T cell receptor beta chains below, sequenced in a study of T-cell reconstitution after alpha-beta-depleted transplantation in children. As it was prepared, the TCRbeta library received unique molecular identifiers. One entry per CDR3 protein, called by TCRdb with MiXCR from the PCR reads. This sample has 450,000 to 600,000 distinct CDR3 sequences, with approximately 16% found just once. The sample consisted of PBMCs from the stem cell graft donor, taken from the stem cell graft. Source of these receptors: a human donor who donated a stem cell graft to a child with acute lymphoblastic leukemia.

This clonotype came up a few times. The chain joins TRBV10-3 to TRBJ2-1, with 10 bases that match TRBD2. The CDR3 extends over 14 amino acids. Germline assignment: CDR1 ENHRY and CDR2 SYGVKD. With 8 bases clipped from V and 6 bases from J, the junction kept 7 bases outside the gene matches. The CDR3 nucleotides are TGTGCCATCGGTAGACTAGCGGGCCCCAATGAGCAGTTCTTC. Amino acid sequence: CAIGRLAGPNEQFF.

A few counts support this clonotype. The chain joins TRBV5-1 to TRBJ2-1, with D tentatively TRBD2 (6 bases). Germline lookup yields CDR1 SGHRS and CDR2 YFSETQ. V lost 7 bases and J lost 2, with 13 bases in between. The CDR3 covers 14 residues. CDR3 region: CASAPSVPYNEQFF. DNA for the CDR3: TGCGCCAGCGCTCCTAGCGTGCCCTACAATGAGCAGTTCTTC.

The rearrangement uses TRBV29-1 and TRBJ2-2, with a weak D call TRBD2 (6 bases). Germline lookup yields CDR1 SQVTM and CDR2 ANQGSEA. Trimming shortened V by 6 bases and J by 1 base, and 18 bases separated the two germline ends. The length of the CDR3 is 16 residues. CDR3 in amino acids: CSVGGGLARNTGELFF. The DNA for the CDR3 is TGCAGCGTGGGGGGTGGGCTAGCGAGGAACACCGGGGAGCTGTTTTTT.

The CDR3 DNA sequence: TGCGCCAGCAGCCCCGGACAGGAGTACCCTATTGGTCGCACCATATATTTT. This gives the protein CASSPGQEYPIGRTIYF. The chain joins TRBV4-1 to TRBJ1-3; 7 positions match TRBD1. Per the germline V gene, CDR1 is MGHRA and CDR2 is YSYEKL. This CDR3 is 17 amino acids long. The V segment lost 4 bases and the J segment 9 bases; nucleotides outside the gene matches: 18.

This clonotype was detected a few times. The CDR3 sequence is CASSLSRVGTGELFF. The CDR3 DNA reads as TGTGCCAGCAGCCTATCGAGGGTGGGGACCGGGGAGCTGTTTTTT. The J gene is TRBJ2-2, the V gene TRBV7-2, with a weak D call TRBD2 (5 bases). The CDR3 is 15 amino acids. V dropped 5 bases and J dropped 5 bases, with 15 bases sitting between them. Germline loops: CDR1 SGHTA, CDR2 FQGNSA. The whole variable domain, remainder taken from reference TRBV7-2 and TRBJ2-2, is GAGVSQSPSNKVTEKGKDVELRCDPISGHTALYWYRQSLGQGLEFLIYFQGNSAPDKSGLPSDRFSAERTGGSVSTLTIQRTQQEDSAVYLCASSLSRVGTGELFFGEGSRLTVL.

The table lists this clonotype with a few counts. V gene TRBV30 combines with J gene TRBJ1-3; 7 bases fit TRBD1. Germline CDR1 reads GTSNPN; CDR2 reads SVGIG (reference sequence). Losses at the gene ends were 4 bases for V and 3 bases for J; bases not matched to a gene: 9. This CDR3 spans 15 amino acids. CDR3 residues: CAWTLDRIIGNTIYF. CDR3 DNA: TGTGCCTGGACCCTGGACAGGATTATTGGAAACACCATATATTTT.

This clonotype was seen only a few times. Here the CDR3 DNA reads TGCAGCGTTCTGCCGGGGAATTTTGACGAGCAGTACTTC. Amino acid sequence: CSVLPGNFDEQYF. The chain uses TRBV29-1 and TRBJ2-7, with D maybe TRBD2 (5 bases). CDR3 length equals 13 residues. V was clipped by 5 bases and J by 5 bases, with 16 bases between them. Germline loops: CDR1 SQVTM, CDR2 ANQGSEA.

J is TRBJ2-1 and V is TRBV19; TRBD2 is a possible D gene (6 bases). Germline-derived CDR1 and CDR2 are LNHDA and SQIVND (reference sequence). V was clipped by 7 bases and J by 4 bases, with 14 bases between them. CDR3 length: 14 residues. CDR3 region: CASTPGTRYNEQFF. The CDR3, as DNA: TGTGCCAGTACCCCCGGGACTCGATACAATGAGCAGTTCTTC.

CDR3 sequence (DNA): TGTGCCAGCTGTTTCTCAGCGGGGGGCTATTTTGGGCAGTTCTTC. It translates to CASCFSAGGYFGQFF. V gene TRBV6-5 combines with J gene TRBJ2-1; 9 bases are shared with TRBD2. The V gene's germline CDR1 is MNHEY and CDR2 SVGAGI. With 8 bases clipped from V and 12 bases from J, the junction kept 17 bases outside the gene matches. CDR3 length: 15 residues.

The V call is TRBV3-1, the J call TRBJ2-5; no clear D. CDR1 and CDR2 from the germline V gene are LGHDT and YNNKEL (reference sequence). Trimming stripped 6 bases from V and 3 bases from J, with 5 bases between. This CDR3 contains 11 residues. CDR3 in amino acids: CASRDKETQYF. DNA for the CDR3: TGTGCCAGCAGAGACAAAGAGACCCAGTACTTC.

This clonotype has at least ten counts. CDR3 DNA sequence: TGCAGCGTTGAAGTGGTCGAGACCCAGTACTTC. It translates to CSVEVVETQYF. The chain links TRBV29-1 to TRBJ2-5; the D is unclear. Trimming left V 1 base short and J 5 bases short, with 5 bases between. Germline lookup yields CDR1 SQVTM and CDR2 ANQGSEA. CDR3 length equals 11 residues. Looking up the rest from reference TRBV29-1 and TRBJ2-5 gives the full variable domain: SAVISQKPSRDICQRGTSLTIQCQVDSQVTMMFWYRQQPGQSLTLIATANQGSEATYESGFVIDKFPISRPNLTFSTLTVSNMSPEDSSIYLCSVEVVETQYFGPGTRLLVL.